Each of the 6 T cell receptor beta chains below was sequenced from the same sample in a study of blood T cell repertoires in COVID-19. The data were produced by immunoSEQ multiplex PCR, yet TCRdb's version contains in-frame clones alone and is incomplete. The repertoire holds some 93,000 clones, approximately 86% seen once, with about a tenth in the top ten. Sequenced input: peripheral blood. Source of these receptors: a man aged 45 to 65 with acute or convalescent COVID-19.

CDR3 bases: TGTGCCAGCAGTCCACAGGCCTACGAGCAGTACTTC. This codes for CASSPQAYEQYF. The V gene is TRBV12-3 or TRBV12-4, the J gene TRBJ2-7, with D possibly being TRBD1 (5 bases). CDR3 length equals 12 residues. Deletions cut 5 bases from V and 2 bases from J, with 7 bases between.

CDR3 coding DNA: TGTGCCAGCAGTCGCCCCCCGGGGGGGGATCAGCCCCAGCATTTT. Amino acids: CASSRPPGGDQPQHF. This chain joins TRBV6-4 and TRBJ1-5; TRBD1 might be the D (5 bases). V dropped 5 bases and J dropped 5 bases, with 16 bases sitting between them. The CDR3 has 15 residues. CDR1 MRHNA and CDR2 SNTAGT come from the germline V gene.

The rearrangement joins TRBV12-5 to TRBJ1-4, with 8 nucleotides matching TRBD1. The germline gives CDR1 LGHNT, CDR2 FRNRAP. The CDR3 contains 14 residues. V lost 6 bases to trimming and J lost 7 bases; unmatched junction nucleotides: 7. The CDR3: CASGQGQGGEKLFF. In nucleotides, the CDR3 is TGTGCTAGTGGCCAAGGACAGGGCGGTGAAAAACTGTTTTTT.

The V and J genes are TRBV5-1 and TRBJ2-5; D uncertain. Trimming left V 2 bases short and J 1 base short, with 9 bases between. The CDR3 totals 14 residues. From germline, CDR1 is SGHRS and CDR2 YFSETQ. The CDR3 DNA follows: TGCGCCAGCAGCTTTACTAAGCCCCAAGAGACCCAGTACTTC. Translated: CASSFTKPQETQYF.

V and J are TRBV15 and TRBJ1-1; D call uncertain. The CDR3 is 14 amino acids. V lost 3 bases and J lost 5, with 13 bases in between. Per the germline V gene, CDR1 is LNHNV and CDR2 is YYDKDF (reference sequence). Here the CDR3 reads CATSSDSEATEAFF. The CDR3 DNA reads TGTGCCACCAGCAGTGACTCCGAAGCGACTGAAGCTTTCTTT.

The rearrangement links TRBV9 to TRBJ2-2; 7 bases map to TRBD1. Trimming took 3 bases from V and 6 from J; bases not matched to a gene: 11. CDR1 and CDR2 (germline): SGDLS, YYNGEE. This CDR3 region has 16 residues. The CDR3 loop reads CASSADRIVRAGELFF. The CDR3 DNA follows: TGTGCCAGCAGCGCGGACAGGATTGTTCGAGCCGGGGAGCTGTTTTTT.